This T cell receptor beta chain is from a study of cytomegalovirus exposure and HLA in healthy donors. Study conclusions and caveats: Accurate predictions that matched the HLA-A and HLA-B alleles of most subjects were reportedly made from TCR beta sequences. Upon later analysis, TCR association rates were observed to vary by HLA locus, being highest for DRB1 and lowest for HLA-C. Diagnosis of cytomegalovirus status made by the classifier reportedly showed high specificity and sensitivity.

The PCR had 60 Vbeta and 13 Jbeta primers. Source study methods: Around 10 million of the 75 million to 95 million unique TCR beta chains counted in a later analysis were shared. Data came from immunoSEQ multiplex PCR; TCRdb stores just in-frame clones and leaves some out. That table is the source of V, J and clone size, and D and trimming were worked out from the DNA. The repertoire includes fewer than 150,000 clones, over 75% of them detected once, and about 1.3% sits in the top ten. By proportion, this clone is medium-sized. Antigen: not known. The germline gives CDR1 ENHRY, CDR2 SYGVKD. V shed 3 bases and J shed 0 bases, with 8 bases lying between them. This CDR3 comprises 14 residues.

The chain combines TRBV10-3 with TRBJ1-1, with D unresolved. The sequenced sample was PBMCs. This TCR came from a man aged 50 or older in good health and CMV-seronegative. The CDR3 region is CAISDGNLNTEAFF. The DNA for the CDR3 is TGTGCCATCAGTGATGGCAACCTGAACACTGAAGCTTTCTTT.